One TCR beta chain is described in this entry. What it binds is unknown. This sample stems from a study of prognosis after radiotherapy for stage I lung cancer. About the research overall: The radiotherapy was SBRT split into 3 to 5 fractions, giving a biologically effective dose of at least 100 Gy. General study findings and limits: Following stereotactic body radiation therapy, patients who went on to develop distant metastases had lower Shannon entropy.

Germline V gene lookup returns CDR1 SNHLY and CDR2 FYNNEI. The V segment lost 6 bases and the J segment 13 bases; nucleotides outside the gene matches: 16. The CDR3 has 15 residues. The study amplified the TCR beta CDR3 region from genomic DNA. This amplification was carried out by two rounds of multiplex PCR. For every TRBV and TRBJ gene, a specific primer was used in first-round PCR. TCRdb re-analysed the multiplex PCR reads in MiXCR, keeping a single row per CDR3 protein. Among about 24,000 distinct CDR3 sequences listed, about 40% were seen once. This sample comprised PBMCs, obtained before or after stereotactic body radiation therapy (not recorded which). V gene TRBV2 combines with J gene TRBJ2-1; 9 bases are shared with TRBD1. This sequence originates from a donor over 45 with non-small cell lung cancer. The CDR3 bases are TGTGCCAGCAGCGCTACCGGGACAGGGAACAATGGACAGTTCTTC. It translates to CASSATGTGNNGQFF.